These 17 T cell receptor beta chains were all obtained from the same sample, sequenced in a study of T cell changes during pregnancy in multiple sclerosis. Produced via immunoSEQ multiplex PCR; TCRdb's table is partial and in-frame only. The repertoire holds tens of thousands of clones, with 85% to 95% as singletons. This material consisted of CD8+ T cells from peripheral blood mononuclear cells, taken before pregnancy. The source is a female donor with multiple sclerosis, enrolled in a pregnancy study.

This clone was seen only a few times. The chain recombines TRBV30 with TRBJ2-7; D is possibly TRBD2 (5 bases). CDR1 is GTSNPN and CDR2 is SVGIG in the germline V gene (reference sequence). There are 11 residues in the CDR3. Trimming removed 5 bases at V and 3 bases at J, with 8 bases between. CDR3 sequence (DNA): TGTGCCTGGGGCCGGGGCTACGAGCAGTACTTC. It encodes CAWGRGYEQYF. Variable domain in full (rest from reference TRBV30 and TRBJ2-7): SQTIHQWPATLVQPVGSPLSLECTVEGTSNPNLYWYRQAAGRGLQLLFYSVGIGQISSEVPQNLSASRPQDRQFILSSKKLLLSDSGFYLCAWGRGYEQYFGPGTRLTVT.

V usage is TRBV5-6 and J usage is TRBJ1-2, with 9 bases fitting TRBD1. V was clipped by 0 bases and J by 4 bases; unmatched bases: 16. The CDR3 has 19 amino acids. Germline assignment: CDR1 SGHDT and CDR2 YYEEEE. This chain's CDR3 is CASSLADRTGENKTYGYTF. DNA of the CDR3: TGTGCCAGCAGCTTGGCCGATAGGACAGGGGAGAATAAAACCTATGGCTACACCTTC.

The CDR3 sequence is CASSLAFRQGAPGYTF. In nucleotides, the CDR3 is TGTGCCAGCAGCTTGGCCTTTAGACAGGGGGCGCCCGGCTACACCTTC. The rearrangement joins TRBV5-4 to TRBJ1-2; TRBD1 aligns across 10 bases. Germline CDR1 SGHNT, CDR2 YYREEE (reference sequence). V trimming: 0 bases; J trimming: 8 bases; junction bases outside the gene matches: 10. The CDR3 covers 16 residues.

CDR3 sequence: CASRPLARYTDTQYF. CDR3 coding DNA: TGTGCCAGCAGACCACTAGCACGTTACACAGATACGCAGTATTTT. The chain recombines TRBV7-6 with TRBJ2-3, with D perhaps matching TRBD2 (6 bases). The germline V gene encodes CDR1 SGHVS and CDR2 FNYEAQ. The CDR3 runs to 15 residues. V lost 6 bases and J 2 bases, leaving 15 bases between the germline ends. The full variable domain, in which reference TRBV7-6 and TRBJ2-3 provide the parts outside the CDR3, is GAGVSQSPRYKVTKRGQDVALRCDPISGHVSLYWYRQALGQGPEFLTYFNYEAQQDKSGLPNDRFSAERPEGSISTLTIQRTEQRDSAMYRCASRPLARYTDTQYFGPGTRLTVL.

The chain uses TRBV7-9 and TRBJ2-1; 8 nucleotides line up with TRBD2. Germline CDR1 reads SEHNR; CDR2 reads FQNEAQ (reference sequence). This CDR3 is built from 15 residues. Germline trimming cut 5 bases from V and 8 bases from J; bases unmatched to any gene: 11. CDR3 residues: CASSLPLAGGDEQFF. CDR3 nucleotides: TGTGCCAGCAGCCTACCGCTCGCGGGAGGCGATGAGCAGTTCTTC.

This clone was detected only once. V and J are TRBV4-3 and TRBJ1-1; D is unresolved. The germline CDR1 and CDR2 sequences are LGHNA and YSLEER. This CDR3 spans 13 amino acids. V dropped 1 base and J dropped 4 bases, with 7 bases sitting between them. The CDR3 region is CASSQGSTTEAFF. Written as DNA, the CDR3 is TGCGCCAGCAGCCAAGGTAGCACCACTGAAGCTTTCTTT.

In its sample, this clone was seen a few times. The chain joins TRBV30 to TRBJ1-5, with D possibly matching TRBD1 (5 bases). The V and J ends lost 0 bases and 5 bases respectively, with 11 bases between them. The CDR3 spans 14 residues. Germline V CDR1 and CDR2: GTSNPN, SVGIG (reference sequence). CDR3 coding DNA: TGTGCCTGGAGTGTCTGGGGGGTCGATCAGCCCCAGCATTTT. It encodes CAWSVWGVDQPQHF.

The rearrangement links TRBV27 to TRBJ2-3; 12 positions agree with TRBD2. V was clipped by 3 bases and J by 2 bases; unmatched bases: 3. CDR1 and CDR2 (germline): MNHEY, SMNVEV (reference sequence). This CDR3 spans 16 amino acids. CDR3 sequence reads: CASSFLAGGTTDTQYF. The CDR3 coding sequence is TGTGCCAGCAGTTTCCTAGCGGGAGGGACCACAGATACGCAGTATTTT.

This clone is medium-sized within its sample. The chain is built from TRBV27 and TRBJ1-2; the D gene is possibly TRBD1 (5 bases). This CDR3 has 13 amino acids. Germline values: CDR1 MNHEY, CDR2 SMNVEV (reference sequence). Trimming stripped 6 bases from V and 0 bases from J, with 8 bases between. The CDR3 sequence: CASRAGANYGYTF. The CDR3 DNA sequence: TGTGCCAGCAGGGCGGGGGCTAACTATGGCTACACCTTC.

The chain carries TRBV6-5 and TRBJ2-5; perhaps TRBD1 as D (6 bases). The CDR3 has 12 amino acids. CDR1 is MNHEY, CDR2 SVGAGI, per germline. V dropped 10 bases and J dropped 5 bases, with 14 bases sitting between them. The CDR3 nucleotides are TGTGCCACCATGGACAGTGCGGAGACCCAGTACTTC. Its translation is CATMDSAETQYF.

This sequence joins TRBV19 and TRBJ2-7; TRBD2 might be the D (5 bases). Germline V gene data show CDR1 as LNHDA and CDR2 as SQIVND (reference sequence). The ends were cut back, 1 base at V and 6 bases at J, with 13 bases in the middle. The CDR3 covers 14 residues. The CDR3 DNA reads as TGTGCCAGTAGTATAGGTGGAGGACGGGGCGAGCAGTACTTC. It yields the protein CASSIGGGRGEQYF.

The V gene is TRBV28, the J gene TRBJ2-2; TRBD1 matches at 8 bases. The V segment lost 4 bases and the J segment 4 bases; nucleotides outside the gene matches: 8. The CDR3 length is 16 residues. CDR1 is MDHEN, CDR2 SYDVKM, per germline. This chain's CDR3 is CASSSPDRGFTGELFF. Here the CDR3 DNA reads TGTGCCAGCAGTTCCCCTGACAGGGGTTTCACCGGGGAGCTGTTTTTT.

The chain couples TRBV29-1 to TRBJ2-2, with 7 bases that match TRBD1. V shed 6 bases, J shed 6 bases, and the junction held 10 bases outside the gene matches. CDR3 length: 14 amino acids. Germline V gives CDR1 SQVTM, CDR2 ANQGSEA. The CDR3 nucleotides are TGCAGCGTCTTGACAGGGAATTTAGCCGGGGAGCTGTTTTTT. The encoded protein is CSVLTGNLAGELFF.

The rearrangement joins TRBV6-1 to TRBJ2-2, with D unresolved. The CDR3 length is 14 residues. Trimming left V 9 bases short and J 3 bases short, with 14 bases between. The germline CDR1 and CDR2 sequences are MNHNS and SASEGT. CDR3 sequence: CASGSGPDTGELFF. The CDR3 bases are TGTGCCAGTGGCTCTGGGCCCGACACCGGGGAGCTGTTTTTT.

V usage is TRBV29-1 and J usage is TRBJ1-1; tentative D call: TRBD1 (5 bases). Per the germline V gene, CDR1 is SQVTM and CDR2 is ANQGSEA. The CDR3 loop spans 13 amino acids. V shed 0 bases and J shed 1 base, with 6 bases lying between them. CDR3 sequence reads: CSVEDQGNTEAFF. CDR3 sequence (DNA): TGCAGCGTTGAAGATCAGGGGAACACTGAAGCTTTCTTT.

The chain employs TRBV9 and TRBJ2-7; 8 bases align to TRBD2. The length of the CDR3 is 13 residues. Germline V gene data show CDR1 as SGDLS and CDR2 as YYNGEE. V was pared by 7 bases and J by 0 bases, with 3 bases of the junction left unmatched. The CDR3 DNA follows: TGTGCCAGCTCAAGCGGGAGCTCCTACGAGCAGTACTTC. This encodes CASSSGSSYEQYF.

The chain couples TRBV5-1 to TRBJ2-7; D is ambiguous. Trimming took 1 base from V and 0 from J, leaving 11 bases between them. The CDR3 extends over 15 amino acids. CDR1 and CDR2 from the germline V gene are SGHRS and YFSETQ. DNA for the CDR3: TGCGCCAGCAGCTTGAGCGCATCCTACTCCTACGAGCAGTACTTC. Translating it yields CASSLSASYSYEQYF. Supplemented by reference TRBV5-1 and TRBJ2-7, the full variable domain reads KAGVTQTPRYLIKTRGQQVTLSCSPISGHRSVSWYQQTPGQGLQFLFEYFSETQRNKGNFPGRFSGRQFSNSRSEMNVSTLELGDSALYLCASSLSASYSYEQYFGPGTRLTVT.